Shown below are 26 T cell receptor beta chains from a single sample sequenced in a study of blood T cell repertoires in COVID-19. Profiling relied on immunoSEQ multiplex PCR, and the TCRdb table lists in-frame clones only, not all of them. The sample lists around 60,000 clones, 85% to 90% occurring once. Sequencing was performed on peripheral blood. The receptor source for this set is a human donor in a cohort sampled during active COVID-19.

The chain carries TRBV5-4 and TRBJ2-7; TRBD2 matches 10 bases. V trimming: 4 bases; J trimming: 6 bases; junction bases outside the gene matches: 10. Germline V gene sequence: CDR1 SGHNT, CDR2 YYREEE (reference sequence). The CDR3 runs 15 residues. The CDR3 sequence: CASSRSGLAGVEQYF. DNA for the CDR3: TGTGCCAGCAGCAGATCGGGGCTAGCGGGAGTCGAGCAGTACTTC.

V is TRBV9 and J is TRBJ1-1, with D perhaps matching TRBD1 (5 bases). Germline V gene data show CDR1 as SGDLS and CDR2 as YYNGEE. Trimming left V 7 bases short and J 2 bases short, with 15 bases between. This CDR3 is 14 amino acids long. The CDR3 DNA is TGTGCCAGCCGTAAGGGACTACTAAACACTGAAGCTTTCTTT. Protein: CASRKGLLNTEAFF.

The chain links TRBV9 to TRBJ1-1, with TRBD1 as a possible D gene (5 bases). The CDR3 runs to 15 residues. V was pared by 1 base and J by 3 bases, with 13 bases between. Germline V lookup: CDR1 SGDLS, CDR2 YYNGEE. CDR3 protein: CASSVTGSAYTEAFF. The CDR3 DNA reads TGTGCCAGCAGCGTAACAGGATCGGCTTACACTGAAGCTTTCTTT. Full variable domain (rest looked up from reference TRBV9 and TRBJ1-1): DSGVTQTPKHLITATGQRVTLRCSPRSGDLSVYWYQQSLDQGLQFLIQYYNGEERAKGNILERFSAQQFPDLHSELNLSSLELGDSALYFCASSVTGSAYTEAFFGQGTRLTVV.

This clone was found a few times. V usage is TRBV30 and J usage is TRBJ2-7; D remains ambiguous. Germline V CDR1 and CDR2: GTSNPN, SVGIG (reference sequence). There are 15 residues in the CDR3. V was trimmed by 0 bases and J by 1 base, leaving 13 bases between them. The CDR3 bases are TGTGCCTGGAGTGTCTACTCCTCGGGTTCCTACGAGCAGTACTTC. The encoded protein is CAWSVYSSGSYEQYF.

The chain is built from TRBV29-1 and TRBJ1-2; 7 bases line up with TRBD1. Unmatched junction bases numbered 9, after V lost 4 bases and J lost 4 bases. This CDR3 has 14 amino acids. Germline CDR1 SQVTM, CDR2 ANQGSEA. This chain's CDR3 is CSVGGRGESYGYTF. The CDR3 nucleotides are TGCAGCGTTGGGGGCAGGGGGGAAAGCTATGGCTACACCTTC.

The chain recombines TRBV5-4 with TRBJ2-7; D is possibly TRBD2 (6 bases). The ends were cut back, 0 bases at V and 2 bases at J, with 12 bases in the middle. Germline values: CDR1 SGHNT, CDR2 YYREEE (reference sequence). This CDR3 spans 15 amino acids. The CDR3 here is CASSLVRGPTYEQYF. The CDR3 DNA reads TGTGCCAGCAGCTTGGTGCGGGGACCAACCTACGAGCAGTACTTC.

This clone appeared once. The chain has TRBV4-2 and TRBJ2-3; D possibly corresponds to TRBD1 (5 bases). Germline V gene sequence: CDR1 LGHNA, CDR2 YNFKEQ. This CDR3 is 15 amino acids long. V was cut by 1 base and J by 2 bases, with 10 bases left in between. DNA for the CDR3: TGTGCCAGCAGCCAAGTTGACAGAAACACAGATACGCAGTATTTT. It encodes CASSQVDRNTDTQYF.

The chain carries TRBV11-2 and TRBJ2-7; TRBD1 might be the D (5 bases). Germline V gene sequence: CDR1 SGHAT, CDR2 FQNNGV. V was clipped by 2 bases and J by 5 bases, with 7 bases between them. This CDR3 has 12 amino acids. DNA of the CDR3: TGTGCCAGCAGCTTAATGACAGACGAGCAGTACTTC. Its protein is CASSLMTDEQYF.

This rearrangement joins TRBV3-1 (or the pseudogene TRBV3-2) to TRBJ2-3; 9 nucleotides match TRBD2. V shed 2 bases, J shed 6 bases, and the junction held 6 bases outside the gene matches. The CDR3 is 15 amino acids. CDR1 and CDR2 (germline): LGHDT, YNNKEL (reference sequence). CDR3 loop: CASSQRLAGSDTQYF. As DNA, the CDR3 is TGTGCCAGCAGCCAACGGCTAGCGGGGTCCGATACGCAGTATTTT.

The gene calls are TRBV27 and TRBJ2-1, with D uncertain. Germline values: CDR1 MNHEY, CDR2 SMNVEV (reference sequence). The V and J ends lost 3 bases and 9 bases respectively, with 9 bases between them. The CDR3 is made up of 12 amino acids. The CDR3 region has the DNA TGTGCCAGCAGTTTGGTCTCCGGTGAGCAGTTCTTC. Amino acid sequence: CASSLVSGEQFF.

The chain's CDR3 is CASSLTGNYGYTF. In nucleotides, the CDR3 is TGTGCCAGCAGTTTGACAGGGAACTATGGCTACACCTTC. The J gene is TRBJ1-2, the V gene TRBV27; 7 nucleotides match TRBD1. V lost 3 bases and J lost 2; bases outside the gene matches: 0. Germline CDR1 is MNHEY and CDR2 is SMNVEV (reference sequence). The CDR3 length is 13 residues.

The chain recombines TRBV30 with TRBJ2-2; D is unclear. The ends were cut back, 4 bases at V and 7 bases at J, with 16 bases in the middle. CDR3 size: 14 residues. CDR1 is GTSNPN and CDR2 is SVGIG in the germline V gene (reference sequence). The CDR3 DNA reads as TGTGCCTGGAATCCTGGGCCAAGAGTCGGGGAGCTGTTTTTT. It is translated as CAWNPGPRVGELFF.

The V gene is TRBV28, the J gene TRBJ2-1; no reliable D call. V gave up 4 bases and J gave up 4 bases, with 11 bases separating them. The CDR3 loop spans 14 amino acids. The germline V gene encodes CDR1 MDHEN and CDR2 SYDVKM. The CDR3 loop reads CASSSRGRYNEQFF. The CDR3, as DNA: TGTGCCAGCAGTTCCAGAGGCCGGTACAATGAGCAGTTCTTC. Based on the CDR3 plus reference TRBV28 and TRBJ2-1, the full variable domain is DVKVTQSSRYLVKRTGEKVFLECVQDMDHENMFWYRQDPGLGLRLIYFSYDVKMKEKGDIPEGYSVSREKKERFSLILESASTNQTSMYLCASSSRGRYNEQFFGPGTRLTVL.

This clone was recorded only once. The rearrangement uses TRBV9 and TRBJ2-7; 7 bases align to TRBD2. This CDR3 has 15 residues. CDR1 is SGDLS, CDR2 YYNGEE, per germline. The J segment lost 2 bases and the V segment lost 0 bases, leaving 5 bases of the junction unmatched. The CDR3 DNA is TGTGCCAGCAGCGTAGGGGGAGCGGGAACCTACGAGCAGTACTTC. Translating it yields CASSVGGAGTYEQYF.

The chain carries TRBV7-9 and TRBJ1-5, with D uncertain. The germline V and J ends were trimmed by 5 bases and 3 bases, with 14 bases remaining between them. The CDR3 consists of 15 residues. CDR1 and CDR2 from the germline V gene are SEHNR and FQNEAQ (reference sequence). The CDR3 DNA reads TGTGCCAGCAGCACTGACCGACTATACAATCAGCCCCAGCATTTT. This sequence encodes CASSTDRLYNQPQHF.

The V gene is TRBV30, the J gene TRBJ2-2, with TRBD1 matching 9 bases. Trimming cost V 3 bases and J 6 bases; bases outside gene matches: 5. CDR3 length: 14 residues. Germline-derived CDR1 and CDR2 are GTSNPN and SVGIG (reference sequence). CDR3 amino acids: CAWSGTGMAGELFF. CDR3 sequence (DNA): TGTGCCTGGAGCGGGACAGGGATGGCCGGGGAGCTGTTTTTT. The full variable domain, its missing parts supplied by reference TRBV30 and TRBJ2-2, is SQTIHQWPATLVQPVGSPLSLECTVEGTSNPNLYWYRQAAGRGLQLLFYSVGIGQISSEVPQNLSASRPQDRQFILSSKKLLLSDSGFYLCAWSGTGMAGELFFGEGSRLTVL.

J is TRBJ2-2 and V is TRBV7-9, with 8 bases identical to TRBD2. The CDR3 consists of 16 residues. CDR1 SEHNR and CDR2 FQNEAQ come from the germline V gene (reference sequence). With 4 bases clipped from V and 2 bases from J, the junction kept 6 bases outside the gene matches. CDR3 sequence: CASSSPRGVNTGELFF. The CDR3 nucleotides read TGTGCCAGCAGCTCCCCGCGGGGGGTTAACACCGGGGAGCTGTTTTTT.

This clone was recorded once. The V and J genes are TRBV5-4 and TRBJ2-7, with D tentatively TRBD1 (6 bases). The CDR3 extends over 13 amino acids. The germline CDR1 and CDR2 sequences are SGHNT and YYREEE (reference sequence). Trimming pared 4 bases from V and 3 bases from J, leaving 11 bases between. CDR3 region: CASSQKQGYEQYF. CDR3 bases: TGTGCCAGCAGCCAAAAACAGGGCTACGAGCAGTACTTC. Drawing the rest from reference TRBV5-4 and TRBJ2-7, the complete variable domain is ETGVTQSPTHLIKTRGQQVTLRCSSQSGHNTVSWYQQALGQGPQFIFQYYREEENGRGNFPPRFSGLQFPNYSSELNVNALELDDSALYLCASSQKQGYEQYFGPGTRLTVT.

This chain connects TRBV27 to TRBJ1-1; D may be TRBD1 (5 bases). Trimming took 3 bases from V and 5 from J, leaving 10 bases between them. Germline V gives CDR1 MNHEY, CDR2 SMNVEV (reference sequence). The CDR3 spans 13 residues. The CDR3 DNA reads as TGTGCCAGCAGTTTTGGCAGGGATACTGAAGCTTTCTTT. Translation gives CASSFGRDTEAFF.

CDR3 amino acids: CASSHQGDNYGYTF. CDR3 nucleotide sequence: TGTGCCAGCAGCCACCAGGGGGACAACTATGGCTACACCTTC. This chain links TRBV14 with TRBJ1-2, with 7 positions matching TRBD1. The germline CDR1 and CDR2 sequences are SGHDN and FVKESK. This CDR3 has 14 amino acids. V was clipped by 3 bases and J by 2 bases; unmatched bases: 3.

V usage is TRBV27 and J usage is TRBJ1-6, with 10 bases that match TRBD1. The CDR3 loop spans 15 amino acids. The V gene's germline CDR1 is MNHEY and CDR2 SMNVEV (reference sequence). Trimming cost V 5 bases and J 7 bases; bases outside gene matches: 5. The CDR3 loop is CASSPGTGVNSPLHF. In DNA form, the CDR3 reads TGTGCCAGCAGTCCTGGGACAGGGGTAAATTCACCCCTCCACTTT.

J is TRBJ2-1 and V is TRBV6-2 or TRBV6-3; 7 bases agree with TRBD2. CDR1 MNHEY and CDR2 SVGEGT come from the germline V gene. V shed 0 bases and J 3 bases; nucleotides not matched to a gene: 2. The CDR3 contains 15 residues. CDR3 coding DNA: TGTGCCAGCAGTTACTCGGCGGGAGACTACAATGAGCAGTTCTTC. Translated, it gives CASSYSAGDYNEQFF.

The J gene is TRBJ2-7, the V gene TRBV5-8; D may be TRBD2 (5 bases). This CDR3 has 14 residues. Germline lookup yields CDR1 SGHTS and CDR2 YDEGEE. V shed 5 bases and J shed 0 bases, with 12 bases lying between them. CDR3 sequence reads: CASRLVETSYEQYF. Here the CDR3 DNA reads TGTGCCAGCAGACTAGTCGAGACCTCCTACGAGCAGTACTTC.

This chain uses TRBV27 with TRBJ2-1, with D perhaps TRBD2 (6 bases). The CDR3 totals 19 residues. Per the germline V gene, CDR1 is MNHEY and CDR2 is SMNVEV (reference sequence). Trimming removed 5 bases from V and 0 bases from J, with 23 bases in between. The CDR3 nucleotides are TGTGCCAGCAGTGGACGCCTGGATGCGGGACGCAGCTCCTACAATGAGCAGTTCTTC. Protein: CASSGRLDAGRSSYNEQFF.

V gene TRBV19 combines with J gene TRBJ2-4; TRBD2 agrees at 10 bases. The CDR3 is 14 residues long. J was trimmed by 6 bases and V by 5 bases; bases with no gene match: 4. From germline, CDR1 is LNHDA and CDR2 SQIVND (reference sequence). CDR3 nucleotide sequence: TGTGCCAGTAGTGAGTCTAGCGGGAGAAACATTCAGTACTTC. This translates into CASSESSGRNIQYF. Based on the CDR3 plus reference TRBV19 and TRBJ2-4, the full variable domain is DGGITQSPKYLFRKEGQNVTLSCEQNLNHDAMYWYRQDPGQGLRLIYYSQIVNDFQKGDIAEGYSVSREKKESFPLTVTSAQKNPTAFYLCASSESSGRNIQYFGAGTRLSVL.

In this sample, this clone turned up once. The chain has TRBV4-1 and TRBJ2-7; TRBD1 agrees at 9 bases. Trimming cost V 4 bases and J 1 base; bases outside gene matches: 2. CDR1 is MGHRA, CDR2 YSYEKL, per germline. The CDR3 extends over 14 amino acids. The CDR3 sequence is CASSRDRVSYEQYF. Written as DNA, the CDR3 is TGCGCCAGCAGCCGGGACAGGGTTTCCTACGAGCAGTACTTC.